The rows below give T cell receptor beta chains drawn from one sample of a study of T cells in Graves' hyperthyroidism and ophthalmopathy. In TCRdb, the multiplex PCR reads were re-called with MiXCR into one record per CDR3 protein. The sample records approximately 410,000 distinct CDR3 sequences, roughly 15% being singletons. Sequenced input: blood. The receptors shown here come from a man aged 18 to 30 with Graves' ophthalmopathy. Each CDR3 is given with its conserved first and last residue. A D gene is named only where the DNA matches it firmly. Clone size is stated in some rows and not others, as once, few, many or a class when expanded.

TRBV5-1,many,-,TRBJ1-2,TGCGCCAGCAGCTTGGATACAGGAGGCTATGGCTACACCTTC,CASSLDTGGYGYTF
TRBV12-3/TRBV12-4,few,TRBD2,TRBJ2-5,TGTGCCAGCACCTTGGGGGCGGGAGGGCCGGAGACCCAGTACTTC,CASTLGAGGPETQYF
TRBV7-3,many,TRBD1,TRBJ2-5,TGTGCCAGCAGCCCCGCGGACAGGGACCAAGAGACCCAGTACTTC,CASSPADRDQETQYF
TRBV11-2,many,-,TRBJ1-1,TGTGCCAGCAGCCAACAGTCACGAACCCTGAACACTGAAGCTTTCTTT,CASSQQSRTLNTEAFF
TRBV15,few,-,TRBJ1-5,TGTGCCACCAGCCCTGGGCCAGGCTCCAATCAGCCCCAGCATTTT,CATSPGPGSNQPQHF
TRBV6-9,-,TRBD2,TRBJ2-1,TGTGCCAGCTGTTGCGGGAGCTACAATGAGCAGTTCTTC,CASCCGSYNEQFF
TRBV20-1,many,TRBD1,TRBJ2-7,TGCAGTGTTACTGGACAGGTCTACGAGCAGTACTTC,CSVTGQVYEQYF
TRBV9,-,TRBD2,TRBJ2-7,TGTGCCAGCAGCGCCGGGACTAGCGGACTCTACGAGCAGTACTTC,CASSAGTSGLYEQYF
TRBV6-1,-,TRBD1,TRBJ1-2,TGTGCCACCTGCCAGGGACAGGGGTCTAACTATGGCTACACCTTC,CATCQGQGSNYGYTF
TRBV11-2,many,-,TRBJ2-2,TGTGCCAGCAGCTCCCTCCCCACCGGGGAGCTGTTTTTT,CASSSLPTGELFF
TRBV29-1,many,-,TRBJ2-1,TGCAGCGTTGAAAGTAAATTCGATGAGCAGTTCTTC,CSVESKFDEQFF
TRBV20-1,many,TRBD1,TRBJ2-1,TGCAGTGCTAGAGACACAGGGGCTAAATCCGCCAGGGAGCAGTTCTTC,CSARDTGAKSAREQFF
TRBV24-1,-,TRBD1,TRBJ1-6,TGTGCCACCAGTGACTTCGACAGGGCTGGTACTTCCTATAATTCACCCCTCCACTTT,CATSDFDRAGTSYNSPLHF
TRBV20-1,many,TRBD2,TRBJ2-1,TGCAGTGCAGCCCTAGCGGGAGGGTTGAATGAGCAGTTCTTC,CSAALAGGLNEQFF
TRBV15,few,-,TRBJ1-4,TGTGCCACCAGCAGAGCCAGGGGAAGGGAAAATGAAAAACTGTTTTTT,CATSRARGRENEKLFF
TRBV5-6,few,-,TRBJ1-1,TGTGCCAGCAGCTCTGGTTTGGGCACTGAAGCTTTCTTT,CASSSGLGTEAFF
TRBV7-2,many,TRBD2,TRBJ2-3,TGTGCCAGCAGCTCCCTGGCCACTAGCGGGGGGCCGAGCACAGATACGCAGTATTTT,CASSSLATSGGPSTDTQYF
TRBV18,many,-,TRBJ1-1,TGTGCCAGCTCACCACAGCAGCCCATGAACACTGAAGCTTTCTTT,CASSPQQPMNTEAFF
TRBV27,many,-,TRBJ2-7,TGTGCCAGCAGTTTACGGCCAGGGGGGGAGCAGTACTTC,CASSLRPGGEQYF
TRBV6-4,few,-,TRBJ1-2,TGTGCCAGCAGTGACTCCGGGGAATCCATTGACGGCTACACCTTC,CASSDSGESIDGYTF
TRBV10-1,many,-,TRBJ1-1,TGCGCCACCAAGACCGCGTTGAACACTGAAGCTTTCTTT,CATKTALNTEAFF
TRBV7-8,few,-,TRBJ2-2,TGTGCCAGCAGCTCAACAAAGGGCACCGGGGAGCTGTTTTTT,CASSSTKGTGELFF
TRBV10-1,-,-,TRBJ2-5,TGCGCCAGCAGTAATCCACAAGAGACCCAGTACTTC,CASSNPQETQYF
TRBV25-1,-,-,TRBJ2-4,TGTGCCAGCAGTGAGTCAGGTCTAGCCAAAAACATTCAGTACTTC,CASSESGLAKNIQYF
TRBV20-1,many,TRBD1,TRBJ2-7,TGCAGTGCCTTTCCCGGGACAGGAGTGAGCGAGCAGTACTTC,CSAFPGTGVSEQYF
TRBV29-1,few,-,TRBJ2-7,TGCAGCGTTGATTTTCAGAGGGAGCAGTACTTC,CSVDFQREQYF
TRBV9,few,-,TRBJ2-3,TGTGCCAGCAGCGTATATGTGGCGGCGAACACAGATACGCAGTATTTT,CASSVYVAANTDTQYF
TRBV2,-,-,TRBJ1-3,TGTGCCAGCAGCCAGGGACATATCTCTGGAAACACCATATATTTT,CASSQGHISGNTIYF
TRBV3-1,many,TRBD2,TRBJ2-7,TGTGCCAGCAGCCAAGGGGGCGCGGGAGCGGGGGAGCAGTACTTC,CASSQGGAGAGEQYF
TRBV19,many,TRBD1,TRBJ1-6,TGTGCCAGTAGAGATTCCAGGGGGCGGGCTGGCGGCACGACCTACTTT,CASRDSRGRAGGTTYF
TRBV6-1,many,-,TRBJ2-7,TGTGCCAGCAGTGAGGTGACAGCGATCTCCGAGCAGTACTTC,CASSEVTAISEQYF
TRBV11-3,many,TRBD2,TRBJ2-1,TGTGCCAGCAGCGACCTGAAGGGACTAACTAGTGAGCAGTTCTTC,CASSDLKGLTSEQFF
TRBV27,many,TRBD1,TRBJ1-1,TGTGCCAGCAGTTCCCGGGACAGCCTTAACACTGAAGCTTTCTTT,CASSSRDSLNTEAFF
TRBV3-1,many,TRBD2,TRBJ2-7,TGTGCCAGCAGCCAAGATTGGACTAGCGGGGCAGAGCAGTACTTC,CASSQDWTSGAEQYF
TRBV5-1,few,TRBD2,TRBJ2-5,TGCGCCAGCAGGCCTAGCGGAACCCCACGGGAGACCCAGTACTTC,CASRPSGTPRETQYF